What follows are 32 T cell receptor beta chains derived from one specimen sequenced in a study of blood T cell repertoires in COVID-19. The table came from immunoSEQ multiplex PCR; TCRdb's copy has only in-frame clones and leaves some out. Here the sample spans roughly 250,000 clones, approximately 88% being singletons. The sequencing input was PBMCs or T cells enriched from blood (not recorded which). The source of these receptors is a woman aged 30 to 39 with acute COVID-19.

The CDR3 is CASSQGQQNSNQPQHF. The DNA for the CDR3 is TGTGCCAGCAGTCAAGGACAGCAGAATAGCAATCAGCCCCAGCATTTT. The rearrangement links TRBV27 to TRBJ1-5, with D tentatively TRBD1 (6 bases). Between the trimmed V and J ends, which lost 5 bases and 0 bases, there was a span of 14 bases. CDR1 and CDR2 from the germline V gene are MNHEY and SMNVEV (reference sequence). The CDR3 runs to 16 residues.

The chain links TRBV14 to TRBJ1-2; no definite D call. The CDR3 loop spans 13 amino acids. Looked up from germline, CDR1 is SGHDN and CDR2 is FVKESK. Trimming took off 0 bases at V and 8 bases at J, with 10 bases between the two ends. CDR3 loop: CASSQDLSRGYTF. CDR3 coding DNA: TGTGCCAGCAGCCAAGATCTAAGCCGCGGCTACACCTTC.

The gene calls are TRBV19 and TRBJ2-1; TRBD1 aligns across 8 bases. Trimming took 4 bases from V and 4 from J; bases not matched to a gene: 12. This CDR3 has 17 residues. Germline loops: CDR1 LNHDA, CDR2 SQIVND (reference sequence). The CDR3 loop reads CASSTKTQGANYNEQFF. CDR3 in DNA: TGTGCCAGTAGTACCAAGACGCAGGGGGCTAATTACAATGAGCAGTTCTTC. The entire variable domain, with the rest obtained from reference TRBV19 and TRBJ2-1, is as follows: DGGITQSPKYLFRKEGQNVTLSCEQNLNHDAMYWYRQDPGQGLRLIYYSQIVNDFQKGDIAEGYSVSREKKESFPLTVTSAQKNPTAFYLCASSTKTQGANYNEQFFGPGTRLTVL.

The chain uses TRBV24-1 and TRBJ2-1, with D possibly matching TRBD1 (5 bases). Per germline, CDR1 KGHDR and CDR2 SFDVKD. V lost 4 bases to trimming and J lost 0 bases, with 12 bases between them. CDR3 length equals 16 residues. CDR3 bases: TGTGCCACCAGTGAACAGACAGATGGCTCCTACAATGAGCAGTTCTTC. Translating it yields CATSEQTDGSYNEQFF.

V and J are TRBV14 and TRBJ1-5; D is ambiguous. Germline V gives CDR1 SGHDN, CDR2 FVKESK. CDR3 length: 14 amino acids. The V end lost 3 bases, the J end lost 9 bases, and 15 bases lay between the germline ends. CDR3 in amino acids: CASSHPQPRWPQHF. The CDR3 DNA sequence: TGTGCCAGCAGCCACCCCCAACCCAGATGGCCCCAGCATTTT.

This chain joins TRBV3-1 (or the pseudogene TRBV3-2) and TRBJ1-5; possibly TRBD1 for D (6 bases). V was trimmed by 4 bases and J by 6 bases, leaving 13 bases between them. This CDR3 comprises 14 residues. Germline CDR1 is LGHDT and CDR2 is YNNKEL (reference sequence). This chain's CDR3 is CASSLPGAGQPQHF. CDR3 bases: TGTGCCAGCAGCCTGCCAGGGGCGGGTCAGCCCCAGCATTTT.

The chain employs TRBV14 and TRBJ1-2; D not certain. This CDR3 comprises 14 residues. Germline V gene lookup returns CDR1 SGHDN and CDR2 FVKESK. V was pared by 6 bases and J by 4 bases, with 15 bases between. CDR3 sequence (DNA): TGTGCCAGCAGGCCCGTGGGAGGCGGCTATGGCTACACCTTC. Residues: CASRPVGGGYGYTF.

This chain joins TRBV18 and TRBJ2-3, with 10 bases matching TRBD2. This CDR3 is built from 14 residues. Germline CDR1 is KGHSH and CDR2 is LQKENI. Germline trimming cut 6 bases from V and 3 bases from J; bases unmatched to any gene: 3. CDR3: CASSSGGETDTQYF. CDR3 DNA sequence: TGTGCCAGCTCCAGCGGGGGGGAAACAGATACGCAGTATTTT.

The V call is TRBV4-1, the J call TRBJ1-2, with TRBD1 matching 7 bases. This CDR3 spans 15 amino acids. Losses at the gene ends were 3 bases for V and 5 bases for J; bases not matched to a gene: 9. The V gene's germline CDR1 is MGHRA and CDR2 YSYEKL. The CDR3: CASSQQTGPEYGYTF. The CDR3 nucleotides are TGCGCCAGCAGCCAGCAGACAGGGCCCGAGTATGGCTACACCTTC.

The rearrangement joins TRBV11-2 to TRBJ2-3; no firm D call. The CDR3 has 14 amino acids. The V gene lost 4 bases and the J gene lost 0 bases, with 8 bases spanning the gap. Germline V gene data show CDR1 as SGHAT and CDR2 as FQNNGV. CDR3 nucleotide sequence: TGTGCCAGCAGCTGGCAACGTAGCACAGATACGCAGTATTTT. It codes for CASSWQRSTDTQYF.

The chain couples TRBV5-1 to TRBJ1-6; TRBD1 matches at 7 bases. The trim removed 0 bases at V and 8 bases at J, leaving 14 bases unmatched. Germline V CDR1 and CDR2: SGHRS, YFSETQ. The CDR3 has 18 amino acids. The CDR3 nucleotides read TGCGCCAGCAGCTTGGCTACCCAAAGACAGGGCTTGGATTCACCCCTCCACTTT. Protein: CASSLATQRQGLDSPLHF.

The V call is TRBV7-2, the J call TRBJ2-1; possibly TRBD1 for D (5 bases). The CDR3 totals 15 residues. V was trimmed by 1 base and J by 1 base, leaving 8 bases between them. The germline V gene encodes CDR1 SGHTA and CDR2 FQGNSA. The CDR3, as DNA: TGTGCCAGCAGCTTAGGGGGCGGTTCCTACAATGAGCAGTTCTTC. Its protein product is CASSLGGGSYNEQFF.

The chain carries TRBV18 and TRBJ1-6; D uncertain. V was shortened by 1 base and J by 8 bases, with 12 bases between the two germline ends. The CDR3 consists of 15 residues. Germline V CDR1 and CDR2: KGHSH, LQKENI. The CDR3: CASSPRAKTDSPLHF. For the CDR3, the DNA is TGTGCCAGCTCACCACGAGCTAAAACGGATTCACCCCTCCACTTT.

V usage is TRBV2 and J usage is TRBJ1-5; possibly TRBD1 for D (5 bases). Germline assignment: CDR1 SNHLY and CDR2 FYNNEI. The CDR3 consists of 14 residues. Trimming stripped 6 bases from V and 6 bases from J, with 15 bases between. The CDR3 protein is CASRGGSAPQPQHF. The CDR3 region has the DNA TGTGCCAGCAGGGGGGGGTCGGCCCCTCAGCCCCAGCATTTT.

The chain uses TRBV7-6 and TRBJ2-1; the match to TRBD2 covers 8 bases. V lost 5 bases, J lost 5 bases, and 8 bases stayed unmatched. The CDR3 consists of 15 residues. Per germline, CDR1 SGHVS and CDR2 FNYEAQ. CDR3 protein: CASSNGLAKHNEQFF. Written as DNA, the CDR3 is TGTGCCAGCAGCAACGGACTAGCCAAACACAATGAGCAGTTCTTC.

With regard to this clone: This specimen includes other DNA sequences encoding the same CDR3. This chain connects TRBV5-1 to TRBJ1-1, with a tentative D call TRBD1 (5 bases). This CDR3 spans 14 amino acids. The V gene's germline CDR1 is SGHRS and CDR2 YFSETQ. V lost 0 bases to trimming and J lost 1 base, with 7 bases between them. Here the CDR3 reads CASSLDQGNTEAFF. In DNA form, the CDR3 reads TGCGCCAGCAGCTTGGACCAGGGGAACACTGAAGCTTTCTTT.

This CDR3 is CAWSKGQGPLSYNEQFF. Here the CDR3 DNA reads TGTGCCTGGAGTAAGGGACAGGGGCCCCTCTCCTACAATGAGCAGTTCTTC. The chain is built from TRBV30 and TRBJ2-1; 10 bases are shared with TRBD1. V trimming: 2 bases; J trimming: 0 bases; junction bases outside the gene matches: 7. The CDR3 runs 17 residues. Germline V CDR1 and CDR2: GTSNPN, SVGIG (reference sequence).

J is TRBJ1-1 and V is TRBV3-1 (or the pseudogene TRBV3-2); a weak D match, TRBD1 (6 bases). The CDR3 length is 16 residues. The V and J ends lost 0 bases and 7 bases respectively, with 18 bases between them. Germline CDR1 and CDR2: LGHDT and YNNKEL (reference sequence). The CDR3 DNA follows: TGTGCCAGCAGCCAAGATCCGATTACAGGGTTTGGTGAAGCTTTCTTT. It translates to CASSQDPITGFGEAFF.

This clone was detected only once. The V and J genes are TRBV5-5 and TRBJ1-2; 7 nucleotides align to TRBD1. V lost 1 base and J lost 6; bases outside the gene matches: 12. Germline values: CDR1 SGHKS, CDR2 YYEKEE (reference sequence). The length of the CDR3 is 16 residues. The CDR3 spells CASSLWVGTGADGYTF. For the CDR3, the DNA is TGTGCCAGCAGCTTGTGGGTGGGTACAGGGGCAGATGGCTACACCTTC.

J is TRBJ1-1 and V is TRBV11-3; D perhaps matches TRBD1 (6 bases). The V end was cut by 5 bases, the J end by 0 bases, with 10 bases between. CDR1 SGHNT and CDR2 YENEEA come from the germline V gene. The CDR3 length is 14 residues. The CDR3 nucleotides are TGTGCCAGCAGCCCCAGGGGCCTGAACACTGAAGCTTTCTTT. It encodes CASSPRGLNTEAFF.

The rearrangement links TRBV5-1 to TRBJ1-1; a weak D match, TRBD1 (5 bases). The germline gives CDR1 SGHRS, CDR2 YFSETQ. The CDR3 sequence is 13 residues long. V was trimmed by 3 bases and J by 5 bases, leaving 11 bases between them. CDR3 residues: CASSSETGTEAFF. For the CDR3, the DNA is TGCGCCAGCAGCTCGGAAACAGGAACTGAAGCTTTCTTT.

The chain is built from TRBV7-8 and TRBJ2-1, with a possible D match to TRBD2 (5 bases). This CDR3 region has 15 residues. Between the trimmed V and J ends, which lost 1 base and 0 bases, there was a span of 7 bases. CDR1 and CDR2 (germline): SGHVS, FQNEAQ. CDR3 nucleotide sequence: TGTGCCAGCAGCTTAGTGAGGGTCTCCTACAATGAGCAGTTCTTC. Translating gives CASSLVRVSYNEQFF.

The chain joins TRBV4-3 to TRBJ1-1; possible D gene TRBD1, 6 bases. The CDR3 runs to 16 residues. CDR1 LGHNA and CDR2 YSLEER come from the germline V gene. The V end was cut by 0 bases, the J end by 7 bases, with 18 bases between. The DNA for the CDR3 is TGCGCCAGCAGCCAAGATCTGGATGGGGCGACAGGTGAAGCTTTCTTT. Translated: CASSQDLDGATGEAFF.

The genes are TRBV6-6 and TRBJ1-1; D call uncertain. CDR3 length: 10 amino acids. CDR1 MNHNY and CDR2 SVGAGI come from the germline V gene (reference sequence). Deletions cut 8 bases from V and 10 bases from J, with 11 bases between. The CDR3 DNA sequence: TGTGCCAGCGGATCAGCGAGAGCTTTCTTT. Its protein product is CASGSARAFF.

This clone has only a few counts. The genes are TRBV5-4 and TRBJ2-5; tentative D call: TRBD2 (6 bases). Trimming left V 4 bases short and J 3 bases short, with 13 bases between. This CDR3 has 14 residues. Germline V lookup: CDR1 SGHNT, CDR2 YYREEE (reference sequence). CDR3 sequence: CASSRGWGEETQYF. In DNA form, the CDR3 reads TGTGCCAGCAGCCGTGGCTGGGGGGAAGAGACCCAGTACTTC.

J is TRBJ2-3 and V is TRBV5-1, with D maybe TRBD1 (5 bases). Germline-derived CDR1 and CDR2 are SGHRS and YFSETQ. V was cut by 0 bases and J by 6 bases, with 5 bases left in between. The CDR3 consists of 12 residues. This CDR3 reads CASSLGQDTQYF. CDR3 coding DNA: TGCGCCAGCAGCTTGGGACAGGATACGCAGTATTTT.

The chain joins TRBV7-9 to TRBJ1-5, with TRBD1 as a possible D gene (5 bases). V lost 7 bases to trimming and J lost 5 bases, with 9 bases between them. The germline CDR1 and CDR2 sequences are SEHNR and FQNEAQ (reference sequence). This CDR3 is 12 amino acids long. DNA of the CDR3: TGTGCCAGCACCGACAGCGATCAGCCCCAGCATTTT. Translated, it gives CASTDSDQPQHF.

The chain links TRBV5-1 to TRBJ1-1; D is unclear. Trimming removed 0 bases from V and 11 bases from J, with 11 bases in between. CDR3 length: 12 residues. Germline V gene data show CDR1 as SGHRS and CDR2 as YFSETQ. DNA of the CDR3: TGCGCCAGCAGCTTGGGGTCAGAGGAGGCTTTCTTT. It specifies CASSLGSEEAFF. Filled out from reference TRBV5-1 and TRBJ1-1, the complete variable domain reads KAGVTQTPRYLIKTRGQQVTLSCSPISGHRSVSWYQQTPGQGLQFLFEYFSETQRNKGNFPGRFSGRQFSNSRSEMNVSTLELGDSALYLCASSLGSEEAFFGQGTRLTVV.

DNA for the CDR3: TGTGCCACCAGCAGAGAGGGACACTTAGGCAATCAGCCCCAGCATTTT. It specifies CATSREGHLGNQPQHF. The chain recombines TRBV15 with TRBJ1-5; D is possibly TRBD1 (6 bases). Germline CDR1 and CDR2: LNHNV and YYDKDF (reference sequence). V was clipped by 0 bases and J by 2 bases, with 11 bases between them. The CDR3 length is 16 residues.

A few counts support this clone. Additional DNA sequences in this sample encode the identical CDR3. The chain links TRBV5-1 to TRBJ1-5; no reliable D call. The germline CDR1 and CDR2 sequences are SGHRS and YFSETQ. The V end lost 0 bases, the J end lost 4 bases, and 11 bases lay between the germline ends. The CDR3 runs 15 residues. CDR3 DNA: TGCGCCAGCAGCTTGGGGACGGGATCAAATCAGCCCCAGCATTTT. Translation gives CASSLGTGSNQPQHF.

The chain combines TRBV27 with TRBJ1-1; no definite D call. From germline, CDR1 is MNHEY and CDR2 SMNVEV (reference sequence). Trimming took 3 bases from V and 6 from J, leaving 17 bases between them. The CDR3 has 15 residues. CDR3 loop: CASSLEPVVGAEAFF. The CDR3 DNA follows: TGTGCCAGCAGTTTGGAACCCGTGGTCGGGGCTGAAGCTTTCTTT.

The chain carries TRBV29-1 and TRBJ1-1; D is unclear. V was pared by 4 bases and J by 3 bases, with 6 bases between. Germline CDR1 is SQVTM and CDR2 is ANQGSEA. The CDR3 has 11 amino acids. The CDR3 nucleotides read TGCAGCGTTGTAAGAGACACTGAAGCTTTCTTT. Translation: CSVVRDTEAFF.